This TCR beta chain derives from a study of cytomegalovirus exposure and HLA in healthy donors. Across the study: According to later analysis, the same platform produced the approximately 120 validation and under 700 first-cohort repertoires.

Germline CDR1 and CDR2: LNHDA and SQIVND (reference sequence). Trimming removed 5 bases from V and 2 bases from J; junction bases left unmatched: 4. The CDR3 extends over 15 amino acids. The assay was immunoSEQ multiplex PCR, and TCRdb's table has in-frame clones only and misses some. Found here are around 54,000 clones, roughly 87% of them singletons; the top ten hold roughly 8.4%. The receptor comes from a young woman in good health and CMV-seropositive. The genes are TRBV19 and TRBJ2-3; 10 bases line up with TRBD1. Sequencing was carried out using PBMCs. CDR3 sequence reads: CASSWGTGDTDTQYF. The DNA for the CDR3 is TGTGCCAGTAGTTGGGGGACAGGGGACACAGATACGCAGTATTTT.